Presented here are 8 T cell receptor beta chains from one specimen sequenced in a study of glioma-infiltrating T cells after dendritic cell vaccination. Time point in this sample: after dendritic cell vaccination, including at tumor progression/relapse. The data were produced by immunoSEQ multiplex PCR, yet TCRdb's version contains in-frame clones alone and is incomplete. Of roughly 85,000 clones in the sample, around 84% are singletons; the top ten hold about 8.5%. The source was blood, collected after dendritic cell vaccination. The receptor source for this set is a human donor with glioblastoma.

The V and J genes are TRBV4-1 and TRBJ1-5; weak D call: TRBD1 (6 bases). There are 15 residues in the CDR3. V gave up 0 bases and J gave up 4 bases, with 10 bases separating them. Germline lookup yields CDR1 MGHRA and CDR2 YSYEKL. The CDR3 nucleotides are TGCGCCAGCAGCCAAGAGGAACAGGGAAATCAGCCCCAGCATTTT. Its translation is CASSQEEQGNQPQHF.

The chain links TRBV25-1 to TRBJ2-7, with 8 bases identical to TRBD2. Losses at the gene ends were 1 base for V and 4 bases for J; bases not matched to a gene: 6. The CDR3 is 15 residues long. Germline assignment: CDR1 MGHDK and CDR2 SYGVNS. CDR3 sequence: CASSEFGTREYEQYF. The CDR3 DNA is TGTGCCAGCAGTGAATTCGGGACTAGGGAGTACGAGCAGTACTTC.

This chain links TRBV9 with TRBJ2-3, with 8 bases aligning to TRBD2. V trimming: 0 bases; J trimming: 0 bases; junction bases outside the gene matches: 3. From germline, CDR1 is SGDLS and CDR2 YYNGEE. This CDR3 spans 16 amino acids. DNA of the CDR3: TGTGCCAGCAGCGTAGTGGCTAGCGGGAGCACAGATACGCAGTATTTT. As protein: CASSVVASGSTDTQYF.

V and J are TRBV19 and TRBJ1-1; 8 positions agree with TRBD1. The length of the CDR3 is 15 residues. Germline V CDR1 and CDR2: LNHDA, SQIVND (reference sequence). The J segment lost 8 bases and the V segment lost 7 bases, leaving 15 bases of the junction unmatched. CDR3 DNA sequence: TGTGCCAGTACATCAGGGACAGGACAGATGTGGGAAGCTTTCTTT. Encoded protein: CASTSGTGQMWEAFF. Together with reference TRBV19 and TRBJ1-1, the CDR3 gives the full variable domain: DGGITQSPKYLFRKEGQNVTLSCEQNLNHDAMYWYRQDPGQGLRLIYYSQIVNDFQKGDIAEGYSVSREKKESFPLTVTSAQKNPTAFYLCASTSGTGQMWEAFFGQGTRLTVV.

This sequence joins TRBV5-4 and TRBJ2-5; 9 nucleotides line up with TRBD1. The assigned J gene may be wrong: the sequence end matches TRBJ2-7 better. The CDR3 is 14 residues long. The germline gives CDR1 SGHNT, CDR2 YYREEE (reference sequence). CDR3 DNA sequence: TGTGCCAGCAGCTCACCGACAGGGGGGTACGAGCAGTACTTC. Translating it yields CASSSPTGGYEQYF.

The chain is built from TRBV28 and TRBJ1-5; no clear D gene. The V and J ends lost 2 bases and 4 bases respectively, with 15 bases between them. Germline V gives CDR1 MDHEN, CDR2 SYDVKM. The CDR3 runs 16 residues. CDR3 residues: CASSLHETRRNQPQHF. DNA of the CDR3: TGTGCCAGCAGTTTACATGAGACAAGAAGAAATCAGCCCCAGCATTTT.

This clone occurred a few times. This sequence joins TRBV5-1 and TRBJ2-7; D not certain. This CDR3 contains 11 residues. Germline CDR1 reads SGHRS; CDR2 reads YFSETQ. Trimming stripped 5 bases from V and 0 bases from J, with 3 bases between. The CDR3 region has the DNA TGCGCCAGCAGGGCCTCCTACGAGCAGTACTTC. Translated: CASRASYEQYF.

This sequence joins TRBV25-1 and TRBJ1-2; no clear D gene. This CDR3 comprises 14 residues. Germline CDR1 and CDR2: MGHDK and SYGVNS. V was cut by 7 bases and J by 0 bases, with 12 bases left in between. The CDR3 DNA follows: TGTGCCAGCACCCCCCCTGGAGCTAACTATGGCTACACCTTC. Translation: CASTPPGANYGYTF.